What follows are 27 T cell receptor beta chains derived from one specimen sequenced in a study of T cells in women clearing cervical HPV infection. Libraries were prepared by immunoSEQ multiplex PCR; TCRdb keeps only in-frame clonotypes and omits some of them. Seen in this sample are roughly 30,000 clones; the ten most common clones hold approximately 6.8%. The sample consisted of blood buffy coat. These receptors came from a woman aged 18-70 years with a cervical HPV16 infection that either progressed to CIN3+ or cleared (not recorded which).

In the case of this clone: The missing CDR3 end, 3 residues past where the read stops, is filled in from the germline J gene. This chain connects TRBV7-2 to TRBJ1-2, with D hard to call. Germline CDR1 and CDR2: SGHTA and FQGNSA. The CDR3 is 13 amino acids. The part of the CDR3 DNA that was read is TGTGCCAGCAGCCTGGCTCGCACAGATACC. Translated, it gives CASSLARTDT. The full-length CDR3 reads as CASSLARTDTYTF.

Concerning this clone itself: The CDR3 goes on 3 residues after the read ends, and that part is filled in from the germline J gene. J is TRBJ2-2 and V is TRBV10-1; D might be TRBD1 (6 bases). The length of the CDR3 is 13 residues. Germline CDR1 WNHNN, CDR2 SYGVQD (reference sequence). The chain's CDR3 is CASKVGDMAKLFF. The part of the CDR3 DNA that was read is TGCGCCAGCAAGGTCGGGGACATGGCAAAG.

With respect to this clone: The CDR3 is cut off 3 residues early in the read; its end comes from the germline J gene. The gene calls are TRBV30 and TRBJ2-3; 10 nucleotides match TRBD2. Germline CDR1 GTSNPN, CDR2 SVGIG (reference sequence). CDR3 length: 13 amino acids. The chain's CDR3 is CAWASGRLQTQYF. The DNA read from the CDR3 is TGTGCCTGGGCTAGCGGGAGATTACAGACG.

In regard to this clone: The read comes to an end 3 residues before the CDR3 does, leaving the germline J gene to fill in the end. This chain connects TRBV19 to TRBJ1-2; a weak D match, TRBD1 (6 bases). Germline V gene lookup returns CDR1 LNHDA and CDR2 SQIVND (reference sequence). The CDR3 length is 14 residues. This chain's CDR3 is CASSTQGTSYDYTF. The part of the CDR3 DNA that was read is TGTGCCAGTAGTACACAGGGAACCTCCTACGAC.

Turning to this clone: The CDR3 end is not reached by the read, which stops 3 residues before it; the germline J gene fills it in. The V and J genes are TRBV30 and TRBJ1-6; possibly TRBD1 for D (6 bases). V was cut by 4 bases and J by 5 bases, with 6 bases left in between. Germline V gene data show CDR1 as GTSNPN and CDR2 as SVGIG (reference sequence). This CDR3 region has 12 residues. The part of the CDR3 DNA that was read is TGTGCCTGGAACAGGGATAATTCACCC. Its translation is CAWNRDNSP. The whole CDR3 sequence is CAWNRDNSPLHF.

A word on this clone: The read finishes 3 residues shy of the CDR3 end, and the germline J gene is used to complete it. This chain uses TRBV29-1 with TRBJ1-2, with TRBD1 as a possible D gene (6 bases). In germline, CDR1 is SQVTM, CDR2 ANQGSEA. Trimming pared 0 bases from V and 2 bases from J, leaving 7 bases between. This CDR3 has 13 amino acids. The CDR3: CSVEDGQNYGYTF. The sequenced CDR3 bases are TGCAGCGTTGAAGATGGACAGAACTATGGC.

The CDR3 protein is CASSITGANVLFF. The sequenced CDR3 bases are TGTGCCAGTAGTATAACTGGGGCCAACGTG. The chain links TRBV19 to TRBJ2-2, with D possibly being TRBD1 (5 bases). The read ends 3 residues shy of where the CDR3 ends; the end is completed using the germline J gene. Germline V CDR1 and CDR2: LNHDA, SQIVND (reference sequence). The CDR3 has 13 residues.

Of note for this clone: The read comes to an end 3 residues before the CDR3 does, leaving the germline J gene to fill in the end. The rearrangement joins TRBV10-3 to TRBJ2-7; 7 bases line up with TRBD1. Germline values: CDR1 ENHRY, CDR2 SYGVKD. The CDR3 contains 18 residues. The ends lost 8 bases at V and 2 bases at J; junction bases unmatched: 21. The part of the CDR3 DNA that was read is TGTGCCATCGCGCGACCGGACCGGGCAGGGGGAAAGACCTACGAG. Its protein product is CAIARPDRAGGKTYE. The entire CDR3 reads CAIARPDRAGGKTYEQYF.

The CDR3 loop is CASSLYRNYGYTF. The DNA read from the CDR3 is TGTGCCAGCAGCTTATACAGAAACTATGGC. The rearrangement links TRBV7-2 to TRBJ1-2; D unclear. Sequencing ends 3 residues short of the CDR3 end; the germline J gene provides the rest. Per the germline V gene, CDR1 is SGHTA and CDR2 is FQGNSA. CDR3 size: 13 residues. V shed 2 bases and J shed 2 bases, with 6 bases lying between them.

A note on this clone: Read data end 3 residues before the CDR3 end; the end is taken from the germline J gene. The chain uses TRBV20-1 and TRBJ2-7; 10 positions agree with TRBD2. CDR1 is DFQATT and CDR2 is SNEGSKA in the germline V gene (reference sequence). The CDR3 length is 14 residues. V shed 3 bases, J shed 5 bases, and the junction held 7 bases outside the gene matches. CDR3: CSASVASGSDEQYF. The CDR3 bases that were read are TGCAGTGCTAGTGTGGCTAGCGGGAGCGACGAG.

The CDR3 reads CAWSHREEGEQYF. The covered CDR3 bases are TGTGCCTGGAGTCACAGGGAAGAAGGCGAG. The chain couples TRBV30 to TRBJ2-7; D is perhaps TRBD1 (6 bases). The read terminates 3 residues ahead of where the CDR3 ends, so the germline J gene completes it. The V gene lost 2 bases and the J gene lost 6 bases, with 14 bases spanning the gap. Germline V gene sequence: CDR1 GTSNPN, CDR2 SVGIG (reference sequence). The CDR3 is 13 residues long.

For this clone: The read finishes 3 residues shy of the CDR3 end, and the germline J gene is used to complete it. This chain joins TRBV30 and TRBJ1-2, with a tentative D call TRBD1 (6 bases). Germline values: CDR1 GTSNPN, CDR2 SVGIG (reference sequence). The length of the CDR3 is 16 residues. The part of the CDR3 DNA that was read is TGTGCCTGGAGGACAGGCCGAGCGGGACTATCCTACGAC. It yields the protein CAWRTGRAGLSYD. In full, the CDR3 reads CAWRTGRAGLSYDYTF.

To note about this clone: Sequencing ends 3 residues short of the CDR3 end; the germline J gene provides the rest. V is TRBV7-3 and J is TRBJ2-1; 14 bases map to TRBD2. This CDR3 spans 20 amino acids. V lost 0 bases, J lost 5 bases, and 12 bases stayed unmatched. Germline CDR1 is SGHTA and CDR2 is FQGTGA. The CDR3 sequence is CASSLTTSGGASLRDNEQFF. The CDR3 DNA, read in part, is TGTGCCAGCAGCTTAACGACTAGCGGGGGGGCCAGTCTTAGGGACAATGAG.

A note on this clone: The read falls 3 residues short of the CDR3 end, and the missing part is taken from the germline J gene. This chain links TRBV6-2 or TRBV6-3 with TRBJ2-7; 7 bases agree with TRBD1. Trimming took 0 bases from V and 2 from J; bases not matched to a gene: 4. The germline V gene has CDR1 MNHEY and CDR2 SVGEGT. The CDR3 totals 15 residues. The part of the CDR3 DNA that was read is TGTGCCAGCAGTTACTCCACCGGGACAGCCTACGAG. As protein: CASSYSTGTAYE. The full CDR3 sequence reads CASSYSTGTAYEQYF.

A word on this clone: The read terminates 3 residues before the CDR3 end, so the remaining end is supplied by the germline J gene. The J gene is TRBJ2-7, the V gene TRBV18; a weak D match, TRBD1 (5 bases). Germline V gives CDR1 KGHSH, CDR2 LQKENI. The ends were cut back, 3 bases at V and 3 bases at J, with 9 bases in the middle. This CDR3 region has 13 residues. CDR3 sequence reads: CASSPPGNYEQYF. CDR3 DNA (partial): TGTGCCAGCTCACCTCCAGGGAACTACGAG.

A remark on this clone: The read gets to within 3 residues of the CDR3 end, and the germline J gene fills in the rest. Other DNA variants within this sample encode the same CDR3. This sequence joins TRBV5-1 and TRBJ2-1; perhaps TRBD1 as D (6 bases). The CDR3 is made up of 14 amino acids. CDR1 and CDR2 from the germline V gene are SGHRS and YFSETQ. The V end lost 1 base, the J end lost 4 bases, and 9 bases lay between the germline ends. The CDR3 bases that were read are TGCGCCAGCAGCTTGAGGCAGGGGTACAATGAG. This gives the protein CASSLRQGYNE. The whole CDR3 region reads CASSLRQGYNEQFF. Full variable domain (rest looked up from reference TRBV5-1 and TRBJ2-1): KAGVTQTPRYLIKTRGQQVTLSCSPISGHRSVSWYQQTPGQGLQFLFEYFSETQRNKGNFPGRFSGRQFSNSRSEMNVSTLELGDSALYLCASSLRQGYNEQFFGPGTRLTVL.

CDR3 bases read: TGTGCCAGCTCATTACGGTCCCTCGGTTCCGATGAAAAG. It encodes CASSLRSLGSDEK. Given in full, the CDR3 is CASSLRSLGSDEKLFF. The chain carries TRBV18 and TRBJ2-2; D gene unclear. The sequenced fragment ends 3 residues before the CDR3 boundary, so the rest is inferred from the germline J gene. Germline V CDR1 and CDR2: KGHSH, LQKENI. The CDR3 has 16 amino acids. The full variable domain, rest sourced from reference TRBV18 and TRBJ2-2, is NAGVMQNPRHLVRRRGQEARLRCSPMKGHSHVYWYRQLPEEGLKFMVYLQKENIIDESGMPKERFSAEFPKEGPSILRIQQVVRGDSAAYFCASSLRSLGSDEKLFFGEGSRLTVL.

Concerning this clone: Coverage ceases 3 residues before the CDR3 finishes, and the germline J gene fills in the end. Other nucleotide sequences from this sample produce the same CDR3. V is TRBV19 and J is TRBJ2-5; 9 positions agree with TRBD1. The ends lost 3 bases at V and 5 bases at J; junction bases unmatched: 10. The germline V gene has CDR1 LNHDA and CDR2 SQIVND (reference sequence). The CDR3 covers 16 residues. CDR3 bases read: TGTGCCAGTAGTATCGGGACAGGGCTGTTTGGGGAGACC. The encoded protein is CASSIGTGLFGET. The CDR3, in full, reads CASSIGTGLFGETQYF.

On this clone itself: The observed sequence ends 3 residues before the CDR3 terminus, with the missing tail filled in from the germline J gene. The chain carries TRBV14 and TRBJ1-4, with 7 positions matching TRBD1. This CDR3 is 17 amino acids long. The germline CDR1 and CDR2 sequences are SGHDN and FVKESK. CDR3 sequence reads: CASSQERNWDSNSPLFF. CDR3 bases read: TGTGCCAGCAGCCAAGAGCGTAATTGGGACAGTAATTCACCA.

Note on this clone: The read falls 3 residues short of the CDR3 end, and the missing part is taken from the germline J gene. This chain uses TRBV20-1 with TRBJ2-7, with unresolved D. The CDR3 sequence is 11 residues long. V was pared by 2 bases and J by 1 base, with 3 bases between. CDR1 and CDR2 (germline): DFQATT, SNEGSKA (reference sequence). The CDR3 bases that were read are TGCAGTGCTAGATCTTCCTACGAG. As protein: CSARSSYE. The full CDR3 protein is CSARSSYEQYF.

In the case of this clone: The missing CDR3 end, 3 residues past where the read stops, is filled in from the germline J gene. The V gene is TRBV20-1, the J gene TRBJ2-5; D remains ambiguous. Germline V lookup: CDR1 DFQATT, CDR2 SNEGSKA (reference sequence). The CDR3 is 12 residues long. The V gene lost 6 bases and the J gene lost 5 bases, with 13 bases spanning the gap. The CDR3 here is CSAPGARETQYF. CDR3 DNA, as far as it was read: TGCAGTGCCCCAGGTGCCCGGGAGACC.

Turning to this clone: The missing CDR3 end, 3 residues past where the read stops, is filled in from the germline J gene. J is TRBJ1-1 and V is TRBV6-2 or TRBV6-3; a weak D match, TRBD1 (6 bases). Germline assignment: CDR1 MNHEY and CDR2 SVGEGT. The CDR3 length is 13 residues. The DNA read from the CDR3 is TGTGCCAGCAGATCGGACAGCTATTTAGAA. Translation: CASRSDSYLE. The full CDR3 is CASRSDSYLEAFF.

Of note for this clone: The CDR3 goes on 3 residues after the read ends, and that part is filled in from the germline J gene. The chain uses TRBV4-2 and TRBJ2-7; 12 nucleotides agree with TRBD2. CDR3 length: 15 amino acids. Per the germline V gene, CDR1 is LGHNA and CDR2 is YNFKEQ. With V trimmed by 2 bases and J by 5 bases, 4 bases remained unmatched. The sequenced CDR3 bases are TGTGCCAGCAGCCAACTAGCGGGAGGGTACCACGAG. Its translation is CASSQLAGGYHE. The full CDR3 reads CASSQLAGGYHEQYF.

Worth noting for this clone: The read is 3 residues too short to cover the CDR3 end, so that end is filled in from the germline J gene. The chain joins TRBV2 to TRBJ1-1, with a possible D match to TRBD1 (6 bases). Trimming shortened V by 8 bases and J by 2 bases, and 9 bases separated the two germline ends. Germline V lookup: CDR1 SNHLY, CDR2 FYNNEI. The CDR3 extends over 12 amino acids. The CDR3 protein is CASGTSNTEAFF. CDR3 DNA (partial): TGTGCCAGCGGGACATCCAACACTGAA.

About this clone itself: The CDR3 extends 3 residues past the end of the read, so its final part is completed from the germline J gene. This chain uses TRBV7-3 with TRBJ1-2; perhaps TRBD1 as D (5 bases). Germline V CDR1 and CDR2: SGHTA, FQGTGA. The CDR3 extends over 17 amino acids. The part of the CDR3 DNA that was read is TGTGCCAGCAGCCCGGGACTAGCGGGGAGCTCCTACAATGAC. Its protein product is CASSPGLAGSSYND. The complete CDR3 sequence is CASSPGLAGSSYNDYTF.

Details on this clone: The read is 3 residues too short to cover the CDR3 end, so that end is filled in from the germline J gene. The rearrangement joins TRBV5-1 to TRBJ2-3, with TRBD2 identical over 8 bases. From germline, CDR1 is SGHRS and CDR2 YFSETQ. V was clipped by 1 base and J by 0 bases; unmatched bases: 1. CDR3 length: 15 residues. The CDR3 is CASSLRGGSTDTQYF. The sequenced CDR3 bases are TGCGCCAGCAGCTTGCGCGGGGGGAGCACAGATACG.

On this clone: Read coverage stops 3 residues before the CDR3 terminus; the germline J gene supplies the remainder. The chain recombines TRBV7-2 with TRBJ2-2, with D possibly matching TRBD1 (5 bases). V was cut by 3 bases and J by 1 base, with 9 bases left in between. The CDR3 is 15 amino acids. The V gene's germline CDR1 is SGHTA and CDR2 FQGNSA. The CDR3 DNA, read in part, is TGTGCCAGCAGCTTTTTTGACAGGAACACCGGGGAG. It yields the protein CASSFFDRNTGE. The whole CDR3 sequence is CASSFFDRNTGELFF.